These 17 T cell receptor beta chains were all obtained from the same sample, sequenced in a study of T cell repertoires in cytomegalovirus infection (dated by TCRdb to between 2017 and 2020). The listed sequencing device is Illumina HiSeq 1500. TCRdb's own reprocessing of the public reads used fastp at Q25 and MiXCR and kept productive beta chains. Rows merge per CDR3 protein into single entries with the most common DNA and genes. The table for this sample lists 150,000 to 200,000 distinct CDR3 sequences; approximately 30% of them were counted only once. The biggest ten clones account for roughly 31% of the sample. Sequencing was performed on PBMCs. The receptors derive from a human donor in good health (CMV status not recorded). Some clones in this sample may be carry-over from other donors' samples.

The chain is built from TRBV5-1 and TRBJ1-1, with D unresolved. Germline CDR1 reads SGHRS; CDR2 reads YFSETQ. Trimming took off 0 bases at V and 3 bases at J, with 9 bases between the two ends. The CDR3 covers 14 residues. The CDR3 here is CASSLARQDTEAFF. DNA for the CDR3: TGCGCCAGCAGCTTGGCCCGGCAGGACACTGAAGCTTTCTTT.

About this clonotype: Just one base apart from a much larger clone, this may be a read error. The rearrangement links TRBV7-2 to TRBJ2-7; a weak D match, TRBD1 (5 bases). Trimming cost V 3 bases and J 0 bases, with 12 bases left between them. This CDR3 is 15 amino acids long. Per germline, CDR1 SGHTA and CDR2 FQGNSA. DNA of the CDR3: TGTGCCAGCAGCTTTTACAGGTCAAGCTCCTACGAGCAGTACTTC. Its translation: CASSFYRSSSYEQYF.

The chain joins TRBV7-2 to TRBJ2-4; D may correspond to TRBD1 or TRBD2 (5 bases each). CDR3 length: 15 amino acids. Germline V gene lookup returns CDR1 SGHTA and CDR2 FQGNSA. V was clipped by 1 base and J by 8 bases, with 15 bases between them. The CDR3 sequence is CASSLVGDGADIQYF. The CDR3 DNA sequence: TGTGCCAGCAGCTTAGTTGGCGACGGGGCAGACATTCAGTACTTC.

This clonotype was observed a handful of times. J is TRBJ1-4 and V is TRBV4-1, with 8 bases that match TRBD1. V lost 5 bases and J lost 6; bases outside the gene matches: 8. Germline lookup yields CDR1 MGHRA and CDR2 YSYEKL. This CDR3 has 15 amino acids. The CDR3 region is CASSGSGTGYEKLFF. DNA for the CDR3: TGCGCCAGCAGCGGATCCGGGACAGGATATGAAAAACTGTTTTTT.

This clonotype was observed a handful of times. The V call is TRBV7-9, the J call TRBJ1-2; D not certain. The V gene lost 1 base and the J gene lost 10 bases, with 10 bases spanning the gap. Per germline, CDR1 SEHNR and CDR2 FQNEAQ (reference sequence). This CDR3 is built from 12 residues. In DNA form, the CDR3 reads TGTGCCAGCAGCTTAGGGGAAGTGGACTACACCTTC. Its translation: CASSLGEVDYTF.

This clonotype turned up a few times. The chain links TRBV11-2 to TRBJ1-2; possibly TRBD1 for D (6 bases). Per the germline V gene, CDR1 is SGHAT and CDR2 is FQNNGV. The CDR3 has 19 amino acids. Trimming left V 6 bases short and J 2 bases short, with 28 bases between. The CDR3 loop is CASSYLFARNREHNYGYTF. As DNA, the CDR3 is TGTGCCAGCAGTTACTTATTCGCCCGTAACAGGGAACACAACTATGGCTACACCTTC.

The chain joins TRBV9 to TRBJ1-2, with 10 bases fitting TRBD1. The CDR3 totals 15 residues. The germline V gene has CDR1 SGDLS and CDR2 YYNGEE. Germline trimming cut 5 bases from V and 4 bases from J; bases unmatched to any gene: 8. CDR3 nucleotide sequence: TGTGCCAGCAGTCGGGGGGACAGGGGCGTCTATGGCTACACCTTC. Its translation: CASSRGDRGVYGYTF.

The CDR3 DNA is TGTGCCAGCAGCTTTGGACACTCCGAGACCCAGTACTTC. It translates to CASSFGHSETQYF. The rearrangement joins TRBV7-8 to TRBJ2-5; D may be TRBD1 (5 bases). CDR3 length: 13 amino acids. The V gene lost 3 bases and the J gene lost 5 bases, with 10 bases spanning the gap. Looked up from germline, CDR1 is SGHVS and CDR2 is FQNEAQ.

This clonotype was seen a few times. The CDR3 DNA reads TGTGCCAGCAGCCTAGCGGGGGGCAGGGAGACCCAGTACTTC. As protein: CASSLAGGRETQYF. This chain connects TRBV6-5 to TRBJ2-5, with TRBD2 matching over 11 bases. Germline CDR1 and CDR2: MNHEY and SVGAGI. The CDR3 covers 14 residues. V gave up 6 bases and J gave up 5 bases; unmatched junction bases: 5.

The table lists this clonotype with a few counts. The rearrangement joins TRBV7-2 to TRBJ2-1, with D perhaps given as TRBD1 or TRBD2 (5 bases each). CDR3 length equals 13 residues. CDR1 SGHTA and CDR2 FQGNSA come from the germline V gene. Trimming stripped 1 base from V and 10 bases from J, with 11 bases between. CDR3 sequence reads: CASSLGGTREQFF. For the CDR3, the DNA is TGTGCCAGCAGCTTAGGTGGGACGAGGGAGCAGTTCTTC.

Worth noting for this clonotype: One end of the junction fails to match germline, which may point to a read error. The chain combines TRBV7-6 with TRBJ1-1; 11 bases map to TRBD1. The CDR3 covers 14 residues. Germline lookup yields CDR1 SGHVS and CDR2 FNYEAQ. CDR3: CASSPGQGGTGAFF. The CDR3 DNA is TGTGCCAGCAGCCCGGGACAGGGGGGAACTGGAGCTTTCTTT.

The V gene is TRBV7-6, the J gene TRBJ1-1, with D possibly being TRBD1 (5 bases). The germline V and J ends were trimmed by 8 bases and 6 bases, with 13 bases remaining between them. The germline gives CDR1 SGHVS, CDR2 FNYEAQ. The CDR3 contains 12 residues. The CDR3 DNA is TGTGCCAGCCGCTCAGCGGGGGCTGAAGCTTTCTTT. Translating gives CASRSAGAEAFF.

This rearrangement joins TRBV5-1 to TRBJ2-2; 7 nucleotides line up with TRBD2. V was clipped by 4 bases and J by 2 bases; unmatched bases: 5. CDR1 is SGHRS and CDR2 is YFSETQ in the germline V gene. This CDR3 has 15 amino acids. The CDR3 reads CASSATSENTGELFF. As DNA, the CDR3 is TGCGCCAGCAGCGCCACTAGCGAAAACACCGGGGAGCTGTTTTTT. Full variable domain (remainder filled in from reference TRBV5-1 and TRBJ2-2): KAGVTQTPRYLIKTRGQQVTLSCSPISGHRSVSWYQQTPGQGLQFLFEYFSETQRNKGNFPGRFSGRQFSNSRSEMNVSTLELGDSALYLCASSATSENTGELFFGEGSRLTVL.

This chain joins TRBV20-1 and TRBJ1-5; D is unclear. The V end was cut by 3 bases, the J end by 0 bases, with 15 bases between. The CDR3 totals 16 residues. Looked up from germline, CDR1 is DFQATT and CDR2 is SNEGSKA (reference sequence). The CDR3 DNA is TGCAGTGCTAGGGACGGGAGACTATATAGCAATCAGCCCCAGCATTTT. It is translated as CSARDGRLYSNQPQHF.

The V and J genes are TRBV20-1 and TRBJ2-5; D gene ambiguous. CDR1 and CDR2 (germline): DFQATT, SNEGSKA (reference sequence). The CDR3 extends over 13 amino acids. Trimming left V 0 bases short and J 7 bases short, with 12 bases between. CDR3 in DNA: TGCAGTGCTAGAGATTGGCTACTCCCGACCCAGTACTTC. Protein product: CSARDWLLPTQYF.

This chain links TRBV23-1 with TRBJ2-1; 9 nucleotides match TRBD1. TRBV23-1 is classed as an ORF, of uncertain function. This CDR3 has 15 amino acids. V trimming: 7 bases; J trimming: 6 bases; junction bases outside the gene matches: 10. The CDR3 bases are TGCGCCAGCATCCTGGGACAGGGCGCACGCAATGAGCAGTTCTTC. It encodes CASILGQGARNEQFF.

This clonotype was seen a single time. This chain links TRBV12-5 with TRBJ1-5, with D possibly matching TRBD1 (5 bases). Between the trimmed V and J ends, which lost 7 bases and 2 bases, there was a span of 18 bases. The CDR3 length is 16 residues. From germline, CDR1 is LGHNT and CDR2 FRNRAP. CDR3 amino acids: CASVLRTSGGNQPQHF. CDR3 coding DNA: TGTGCTAGTGTTCTTCGGACATCGGGGGGCAATCAGCCCCAGCATTTT. The complete variable domain, with remaining parts taken from reference TRBV12-5 and TRBJ1-5, reads DARVTQTPRHKVTEMGQEVTMRCQPILGHNTVFWYRQTMMQGLELLAYFRNRAPLDDSGMPKDRFSAEMPDATLATLKIQPSEPRDSAVYFCASVLRTSGGNQPQHFGDGTRLSIL.